The rows below give T cell receptor beta chains drawn from one sample of a study of T cell responses to AZD1222 COVID-19 vaccine. This table comes from immunoSEQ multiplex PCR, and its TCRdb copy is limited to in-frame clones, with some not included. Among about 94,000 clones, over 75% were seen once, and the ten largest hold less than 15%. The material sequenced was peripheral blood, taken on day 0 of AZD1222 vaccination. These receptor sequences come from an adult in good health. The CDR3 runs from the conserved cysteine through the conserved F or W. D genes are given only for firm matches. Size is omitted from some rows. Given values are once, few, many or a class for expanded clones.

abundance | j_gene | d_gene | v_gene | CDR3nt | CDR3aa
once | TRBJ2-5 | TRBD2 | TRBV5-4 | TGTGCCAGCAGCTTCGACGGGCGGGGGGCCAGGGAGACCCAGTACTTC | CASSFDGRGARETQYF
- | TRBJ1-2 | TRBD1 | TRBV3-1/TRBV3-2 | TGTGCCAGCAGCCCACAGGGGGGGGGCTACACCTTC | CASSPQGGGYTF
- | TRBJ2-3 | - | TRBV7-2 | TGTGCCAGCAGCTTAGTAAGAGAACCTAGCACAGATACGCAGTATTTT | CASSLVREPSTDTQYF
- | TRBJ2-7 | - | TRBV21-1 | TGTGCCAGCAGCCCTCGGACAGGGTTGGACTACGAGCAGTACTTC | CASSPRTGLDYEQYF
- | TRBJ2-3 | - | TRBV6-1 | TGTGCCAGCAGTGGTATATTCGGGGGCGGCACAGATACGCAGTATTTT | CASSGIFGGGTDTQYF
- | TRBJ1-6 | TRBD1 | TRBV7-2 | TGTGCCAGCAGCCCTCGACAGGGGGTTAGCTCCTATAATTCACCCCTCCACTTT | CASSPRQGVSSYNSPLHF
- | TRBJ1-2 | TRBD1 | TRBV27 | TGTGCCAGCAGTTTTGGGACAGGAACCGATGGCTACACCTTC | CASSFGTGTDGYTF
- | TRBJ1-2 | TRBD1 | TRBV6-2/TRBV6-3 | TGTGCCAGCAGTCACCAGACAGGGGGCGCTGACTATGGCTACACCTTC | CASSHQTGGADYGYTF
- | TRBJ1-5 | TRBD1 | TRBV2 | TGTGCCAGCAGTGAAACCCAGGGGGGGGAACCCCAGCATTTT | CASSETQGGEPQHF
- | TRBJ2-5 | - | TRBV29-1 | TGCAGCGCCCGGTGGAGCAAGGAGACCCAGTACTTC | CSARWSKETQYF
- | TRBJ1-1 | - | TRBV5-6 | TGTGCCAGCAGCTTGTGGTCGGTGAACACTGAAGCTTTCTTT | CASSLWSVNTEAFF
- | TRBJ1-6 | - | TRBV6-5 | TGTGCCAGCAGCCGAGGGGGGGGCGATAATTCACCCCTCCACTTT | CASSRGGGDNSPLHF
- | TRBJ1-2 | - | TRBV6-2/TRBV6-3 | TGTGCCAGCAGTTACCCCCCACCGGGTTGGGGTGGCTACACCTTC | CASSYPPPGWGGYTF
- | TRBJ1-1 | - | TRBV3-1/TRBV3-2 | TGTGCCAGCAGCCTACAGGACACTGAAGCTTTCTTT | CASSLQDTEAFF
- | TRBJ1-1 | - | TRBV6-5 | TGTGCCAGCAGTTACTCGGCAGGGGCCCTAACTGAAGCTTTCTTT | CASSYSAGALTEAFF
- | TRBJ2-5 | - | TRBV3-1/TRBV3-2 | TGTGCCATTTCAGTACGGTATCAAGAGACCCAGTACTTC | CAISVRYQETQYF
- | TRBJ1-3 | - | TRBV5-1 | TGCGCCAGCAGCCCGGACATTTCTGGAAACACCATATATTTT | CASSPDISGNTIYF
- | TRBJ2-3 | - | TRBV6-5 | TGTGCCAGCAGTTACTCACTCCCCACAGATACGCAGTATTTT | CASSYSLPTDTQYF
- | TRBJ2-5 | - | TRBV10-1 | TGCGCCAGCAGTGCCCGGGACTCCCAAGAGACCCAGTACTTC | CASSARDSQETQYF
- | TRBJ1-1 | - | TRBV7-2 | TGTGCCAGCAGCTTAGGCCCCGGGACCTATAACACTGAAGCTTTCTTT | CASSLGPGTYNTEAFF
- | TRBJ1-1 | - | TRBV6-5 | TGTGCCAGCAGAACCTACCGAGCTGAAGCTTTCTTT | CASRTYRAEAFF
- | TRBJ2-2 | TRBD2 | TRBV11-2 | TGTGCCAGCAGCTTACTAGCGGGGGGTGGCACCGGGGAGCTGTTTTTT | CASSLLAGGGTGELFF
- | TRBJ2-5 | TRBD2 | TRBV7-3 | TGTGCCAGCAGCTTAATGGCTAGCGGGGGGGACCAGTACTTC | CASSLMASGGDQYF
once | TRBJ2-5 | - | TRBV7-9 | TGTGCCAGCAGTCGTCAAGTGGATACGGGGGAGACCCAGTACTTC | CASSRQVDTGETQYF
- | TRBJ1-2 | - | TRBV19 | TGTGCCAGTAGTATCGGGACAGGCTACACCTTC | CASSIGTGYTF
- | TRBJ2-1 | TRBD1 | TRBV5-1 | TGCGCCAGCAGCTTGGGGGACAGGGACTACAATGAGCAGTTCTTC | CASSLGDRDYNEQFF
- | TRBJ2-7 | TRBD1 | TRBV2 | TGTGCCAGCAGAAACAGGGGCCTCTACGAGCAGTACTTC | CASRNRGLYEQYF
- | TRBJ2-5 | TRBD2 | TRBV7-6 | TGTGCCAGCAGCTCTCCGTCCGGCGGGGGGGCCGGAGGGACCCAGTACTTC | CASSSPSGGGAGGTQYF
- | TRBJ1-6 | - | TRBV6-5 | TGTGCCAGCAGCCGGACAGCCTCCTATAATTCACCCCTCCACTTT | CASSRTASYNSPLHF
- | TRBJ2-7 | TRBD1 | TRBV2 | TGTGCCAGCATTCCAAGGTCCGGACAGGGCTACGAGCAGTACTTC | CASIPRSGQGYEQYF
- | TRBJ1-6 | TRBD1 | TRBV18 | TGTGCCAGCTCACCTCAGGGGGCTGATTCACCCCTCCACTTT | CASSPQGADSPLHF
- | TRBJ2-7 | TRBD1 | TRBV10-3 | TGTGCCATCAGTAGTCAGGGGGCTTCCTACGAGCAGTACTTC | CAISSQGASYEQYF
- | TRBJ2-3 | TRBD2 | TRBV4-1 | TGCGCCAGCAGCGGACTAGCGGGGGGCCCCACAGATACGCAGTATTTT | CASSGLAGGPTDTQYF
few | TRBJ2-2 | - | TRBV27 | TGTGCCAGCAGTTTATATCAGGGGAACACCGGGGAGCTGTTTTTT | CASSLYQGNTGELFF
- | TRBJ1-1 | - | TRBV18 | TGTGCCAGCTCGGCAGGGGACGAACAAAGGGCTTTCTTT | CASSAGDEQRAFF
- | TRBJ2-7 | TRBD1 | TRBV9 | TGTGCCAGCAGCGTAGAGGGGGCAGTGTACGAGCAGTACTTC | CASSVEGAVYEQYF
- | TRBJ1-4 | - | TRBV7-9 | TGTGCCAGCAGCCAAGCAGGGTCGAATGAAAAACTGTTTTTT | CASSQAGSNEKLFF
- | TRBJ2-1 | - | TRBV5-1 | TGCGCCAGCAGCGCGCGCGGGGCAGCCAAATACAATGAGCAGTTCTTC | CASSARGAAKYNEQFF
- | TRBJ1-3 | - | TRBV5-6 | TGTGCCAGCTACATTTTTGCCCTGTTGAGCTCTGGAAACACCATATATTTT | CASYIFALLSSGNTIYF
once | TRBJ1-1 | - | TRBV18 | TGTGCCAGCTCACCCCTTGGAGGCCAGGACACTGAAGCTTTCTTT | CASSPLGGQDTEAFF
once | TRBJ1-4 | TRBD1 | TRBV19 | TGTGCCAGTAGTATTGAGGGGGCCGGTGAAAAACTGTTTTTT | CASSIEGAGEKLFF
- | TRBJ2-4 | - | TRBV25-1 | TGTGCCAGCAGTGCAGGGGCTTACGGGCTAGCCAAAAACATTCAGTACTTC | CASSAGAYGLAKNIQYF
- | TRBJ2-1 | TRBD2 | TRBV7-9 | TGTGCCAGCAGAGCACTAGCGGACCGCTACAATGAGCAGTTCTTC | CASRALADRYNEQFF
- | TRBJ2-5 | TRBD2 | TRBV7-9 | TGTGCCAGCAGCTCTAGCGGGGGAAGGGAGACCCAGTACTTC | CASSSSGGRETQYF
- | TRBJ1-2 | TRBD1 | TRBV6-5 | TGTGCCAGCAGAATCGCCGGACAGGGCTATGGCTACACCTTC | CASRIAGQGYGYTF
once | TRBJ1-3 | TRBD1 | TRBV29-1 | TGCAGCGGCAGGACAGGGGGCGGAAACACCATATATTTT | CSGRTGGGNTIYF